This T cell receptor (beta chain) was documented in a study of cytomegalovirus exposure and HLA in healthy donors. The PCR was carried out with 60 Vbeta primers and 13 Jbeta primers. Here immunoSEQ multiplex PCR was the method, and the copy in TCRdb shows in-frame clones only, minus some. Recorded here are 50,000 to 60,000 clones; the top ten clones represent about 4%. For this clone: Its antigen is unidentified.

The study, taken as a whole, reports: A few V segments could not be told apart, such as TRBV6-2 and TRBV6-3, and were left out. In a later analysis, V- and J-gene trimming of beta chains associated with a DCLRE1C missense variant, replicated independently. An observed cluster of highly shared sequence variants was recorded as a likely sequencing artifact.

The germline V gene has CDR1 KGHSH and CDR2 LQKENI. This CDR3 is built from 16 residues. V shed 4 bases and J 0 bases; nucleotides not matched to a gene: 5. The gene calls are TRBV18 and TRBJ1-4; 7 bases align to TRBD1. This clonotype was sampled from a male donor in good health and CMV-seronegative. Sequenced sample: PBMCs. The CDR3 nucleotides read TGTGCCAGCTCACTGCAGGGGGATTCAACTAATGAAAAACTGTTTTTT. Translated, it gives CASSLQGDSTNEKLFF.